Listed here are 2 T cell receptor beta chains from one sample, sequenced in a study of CD8 T cells in Susac syndrome (dated by TCRdb to between 2018 and 2020). The library was obtained by the immunoSEQ multiplex PCR assay. RNA was extracted using the RNeasy kit, and about 0.5 to 1 microgram was reverse transcribed with random hexamers. Using fastp trimming at Q25 and MiXCR clonotype assembly, TCRdb reanalyzed the public sequencing data and kept in-frame beta chains. Entries are consolidated by CDR3 protein sequence, retaining the most common genes and DNA. The sample table shows about 73,000 distinct CDR3 sequences, and approximately 95% are seen once. Clones ranked in the top ten supply under 0.5% of the sample. Source material: CD8+ T cells from PBMCs. Source of these receptors: a human donor with multiple sclerosis.

The chain carries TRBV6-2 or TRBV6-3 and TRBJ1-5; D is unclear. Germline CDR1 and CDR2: MNHEY and SVGEGT. The V end lost 6 bases, the J end lost 11 bases, and 11 bases lay between the germline ends. This CDR3 comprises 11 residues. The chain's CDR3 is CASSADGAQHF. The CDR3, as DNA: TGTGCCAGCAGCGCTGACGGAGCCCAGCATTTT.

The chain is built from TRBV6-5 and TRBJ2-6; TRBD2 is a possible D gene (6 bases). CDR3 size: 18 residues. The V gene's germline CDR1 is MNHEY and CDR2 SVGAGI. Trimming stripped 6 bases from V and 0 bases from J, with 18 bases between. This CDR3 is CASSLGDWGVSGANVLTF. The CDR3 coding sequence is TGTGCCAGCAGCTTAGGGGACTGGGGAGTCTCTGGGGCCAACGTCCTGACTTTC.